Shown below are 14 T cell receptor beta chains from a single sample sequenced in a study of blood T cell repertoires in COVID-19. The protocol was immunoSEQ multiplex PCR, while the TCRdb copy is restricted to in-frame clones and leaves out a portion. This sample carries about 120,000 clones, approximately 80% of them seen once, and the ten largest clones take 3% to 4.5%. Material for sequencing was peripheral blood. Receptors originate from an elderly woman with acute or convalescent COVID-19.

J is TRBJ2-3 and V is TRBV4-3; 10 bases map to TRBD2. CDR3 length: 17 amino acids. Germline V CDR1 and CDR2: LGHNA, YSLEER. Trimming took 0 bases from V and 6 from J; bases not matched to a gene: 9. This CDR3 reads CASSQDIGAGGPDTQYF. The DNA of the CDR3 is TGCGCCAGCAGCCAAGATATTGGAGCGGGAGGGCCGGATACGCAGTATTTT.

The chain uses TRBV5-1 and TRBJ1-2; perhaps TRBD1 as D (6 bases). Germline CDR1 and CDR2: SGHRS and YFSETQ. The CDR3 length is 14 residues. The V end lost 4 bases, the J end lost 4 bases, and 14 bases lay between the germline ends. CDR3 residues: CASSVEGEPYGYTF. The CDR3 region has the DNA TGCGCCAGCAGCGTGGAGGGGGAGCCCTATGGCTACACCTTC.

CDR3 protein: CASSSRQGGGQPQHF. The DNA for the CDR3 is TGTGCCAGCAGCTCGAGACAGGGAGGAGGGCAGCCCCAGCATTTT. The chain joins TRBV7-2 to TRBJ1-5, with 7 nucleotides matching TRBD1. The CDR3 runs to 15 residues. The germline gives CDR1 SGHTA, CDR2 FQGNSA. V dropped 4 bases and J dropped 7; count of bases not matched to a gene: 10.

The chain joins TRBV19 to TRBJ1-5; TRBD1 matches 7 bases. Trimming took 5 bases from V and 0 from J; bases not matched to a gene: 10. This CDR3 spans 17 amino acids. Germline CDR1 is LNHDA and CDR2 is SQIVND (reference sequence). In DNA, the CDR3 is TGTGCCAGTAGTCCAAGGGGGCAGGCCTATAGCAATCAGCCCCAGCATTTT. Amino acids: CASSPRGQAYSNQPQHF.

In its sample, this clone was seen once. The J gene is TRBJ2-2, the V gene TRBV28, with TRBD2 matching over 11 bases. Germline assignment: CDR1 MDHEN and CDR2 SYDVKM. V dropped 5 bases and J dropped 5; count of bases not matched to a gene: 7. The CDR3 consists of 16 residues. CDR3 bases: TGTGCCAGCAGTCCCCGACTAGCGGGGAGAACCGGGGAGCTGTTTTTT. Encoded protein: CASSPRLAGRTGELFF.

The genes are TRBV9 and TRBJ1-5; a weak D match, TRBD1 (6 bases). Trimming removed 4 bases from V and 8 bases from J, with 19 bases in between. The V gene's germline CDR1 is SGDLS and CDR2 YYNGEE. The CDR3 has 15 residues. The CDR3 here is CASSTTGTKREPQHF. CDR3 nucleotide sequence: TGTGCCAGCAGCACCACAGGGACTAAAAGGGAGCCCCAGCATTTT. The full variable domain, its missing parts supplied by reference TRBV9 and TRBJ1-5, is DSGVTQTPKHLITATGQRVTLRCSPRSGDLSVYWYQQSLDQGLQFLIQYYNGEERAKGNILERFSAQQFPDLHSELNLSSLELGDSALYFCASSTTGTKREPQHFGDGTRLSIL.

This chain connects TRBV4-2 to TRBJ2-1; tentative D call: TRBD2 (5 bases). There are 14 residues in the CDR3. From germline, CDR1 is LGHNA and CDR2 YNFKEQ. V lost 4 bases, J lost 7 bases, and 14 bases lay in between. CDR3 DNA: TGTGCCAGCAGCCGCGTAGCGATGTTGAATGAGCAGTTCTTC. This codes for CASSRVAMLNEQFF.

This chain's CDR3 is CASSMTGSVGETQYF. The DNA of the CDR3 is TGTGCCAGCAGCATGACAGGGTCGGTGGGAGAGACCCAGTACTTC. The rearrangement joins TRBV7-2 to TRBJ2-5, with 7 bases lining up with TRBD1. Germline CDR1 and CDR2: SGHTA and FQGNSA. The CDR3 is made up of 15 amino acids. The junction had 10 bases not matched to a gene; V was cut back by 5 bases and J by 4 bases.

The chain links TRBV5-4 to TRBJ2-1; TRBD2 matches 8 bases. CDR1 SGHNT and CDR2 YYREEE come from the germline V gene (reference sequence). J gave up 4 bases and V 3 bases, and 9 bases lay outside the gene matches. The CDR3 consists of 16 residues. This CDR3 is CASSSLTSDLYNEQFF. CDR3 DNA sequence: TGTGCCAGCAGCTCCTTGACTAGCGACCTTTACAATGAGCAGTTCTTC.

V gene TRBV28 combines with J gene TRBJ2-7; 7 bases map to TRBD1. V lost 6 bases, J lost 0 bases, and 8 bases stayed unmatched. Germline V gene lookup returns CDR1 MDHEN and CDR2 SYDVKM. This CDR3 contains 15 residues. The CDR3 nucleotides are TGTGCCAGCAGCCTTCCGGGACAGAGCTCCTACGAGCAGTACTTC. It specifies CASSLPGQSSYEQYF.

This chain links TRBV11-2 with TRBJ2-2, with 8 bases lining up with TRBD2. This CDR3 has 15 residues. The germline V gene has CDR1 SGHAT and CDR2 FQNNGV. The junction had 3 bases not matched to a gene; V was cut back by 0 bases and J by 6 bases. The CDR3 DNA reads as TGTGCCAGCAGCTTAGATTACGGGGGGGCCGGGGAGCTGTTTTTT. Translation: CASSLDYGGAGELFF. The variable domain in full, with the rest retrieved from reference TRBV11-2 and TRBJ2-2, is EAGVAQSPRYKIIEKRQSVAFWCNPISGHATLYWYQQILGQGPKLLIQFQNNGVVDDSQLPKDRFSAERLKGVDSTLKIQPAKLEDSAVYLCASSLDYGGAGELFFGEGSRLTVL.

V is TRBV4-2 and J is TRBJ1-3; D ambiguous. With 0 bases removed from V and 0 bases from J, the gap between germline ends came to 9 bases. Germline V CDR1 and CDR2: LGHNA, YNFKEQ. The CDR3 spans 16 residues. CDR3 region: CASSQEWQNSGNTIYF. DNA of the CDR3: TGTGCCAGCAGCCAAGAATGGCAGAACTCTGGAAACACCATATATTTT.

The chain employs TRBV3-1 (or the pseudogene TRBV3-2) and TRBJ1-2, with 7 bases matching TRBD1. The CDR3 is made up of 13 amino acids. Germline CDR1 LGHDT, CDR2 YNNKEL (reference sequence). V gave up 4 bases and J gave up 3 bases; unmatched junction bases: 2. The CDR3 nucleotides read TGTGCCAGCAGCCGGGGACAGTACTATGGCTACACCTTC. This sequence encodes CASSRGQYYGYTF.

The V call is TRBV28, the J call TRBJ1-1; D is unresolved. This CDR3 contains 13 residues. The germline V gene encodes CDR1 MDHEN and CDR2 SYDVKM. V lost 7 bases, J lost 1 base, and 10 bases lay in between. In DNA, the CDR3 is TGTGCCAGCATTCTACCCGCGAACACTGAAGCTTTCTTT. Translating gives CASILPANTEAFF.